This paragraph reports one T cell receptor beta chain. The antigen is undetermined. Trimming took 0 bases from V and 3 from J, leaving 10 bases between them. The CDR3 loop spans 15 amino acids. Germline CDR1 and CDR2: SGHRS and YFSETQ. This sample stems from a study of cytomegalovirus exposure and HLA in healthy donors. General study points: Accurate prediction of HLA-A and HLA-B alleles (for most subjects) was reportedly achieved from TCR beta sequences. Most TCR beta V segments were productive about 87% or about 30% of the time in an earlier analysis.

Use of 60 Vbeta and 13 Jbeta primers characterized the PCR. Produced via immunoSEQ multiplex PCR; TCRdb's table is partial and in-frame only. The sample yields about 110,000 clones, roughly 80% seen once. The TCR was taken from a young man in good health and CMV-seropositive. The material sequenced was PBMCs. The V and J genes are TRBV5-1 and TRBJ2-1; D not certain. The CDR3 sequence: CASSLALGSYNEQFF. The CDR3 coding sequence is TGCGCCAGCAGCTTGGCCCTAGGAAGCTACAATGAGCAGTTCTTC.